These 26 T cell receptor beta chains were all obtained from the same sample, sequenced in a study of cytomegalovirus exposure and HLA in healthy donors. The study ran its PCR with 60 Vbeta and 13 Jbeta primers. Only in-frame clones appear in the TCRdb table, and some are missing; sequencing was by immunoSEQ multiplex PCR. Here the sample spans 130,000 or so clones, 82% being singletons. The sequenced material came from PBMCs. These receptors were collected from a middle-aged woman in good health and CMV-seronegative.

The V and J genes are TRBV19 and TRBJ2-2; D gene ambiguous. V was cut by 6 bases and J by 2 bases, with 19 bases left in between. The V gene's germline CDR1 is LNHDA and CDR2 SQIVND (reference sequence). CDR3 size: 17 residues. Here the CDR3 DNA reads TGTGCCAGTAGCCGCCGCGGTGCGCGCCAAAACACCGGGGAGCTGTTTTTT. Translated, it gives CASSRRGARQNTGELFF.

The CDR3 spells CASSLGTSLYNEQFF. In DNA, the CDR3 is TGTGCCAGCAGCCTCGGGACTAGTCTATACAATGAGCAGTTCTTC. This rearrangement joins TRBV4-2 to TRBJ2-1, with TRBD2 matching 8 bases. Germline V gene lookup returns CDR1 LGHNA and CDR2 YNFKEQ. V lost 4 bases to trimming and J lost 4 bases; unmatched junction nucleotides: 6. This CDR3 spans 15 amino acids.

This clone was observed a few times. The chain employs TRBV4-2 and TRBJ1-5; D perhaps matches TRBD1 (6 bases). Between the trimmed V and J ends, which lost 4 bases and 4 bases, there was a span of 14 bases. CDR1 and CDR2 (germline): LGHNA, YNFKEQ. The CDR3 extends over 15 amino acids. CDR3 region: CASSLAGTQNQPQHF. The CDR3 DNA is TGTGCCAGCAGCCTCGCCGGGACACAGAATCAGCCCCAGCATTTT.

This chain connects TRBV6-1 to TRBJ1-1; no definite D call. Trimming stripped 2 bases from V and 1 base from J, with 5 bases between. Germline V CDR1 and CDR2: MNHNS, SASEGT. CDR3 length: 13 residues. The DNA of the CDR3 is TGTGCCAGCAGTGAATCAGAGAACACTGAAGCTTTCTTT. Translated: CASSESENTEAFF.

This chain joins TRBV2 and TRBJ1-4; D gene ambiguous. The CDR3 is 14 residues long. Germline V gene data show CDR1 as SNHLY and CDR2 as FYNNEI. The V gene lost 4 bases and the J gene lost 3 bases, with 9 bases spanning the gap. CDR3 in amino acids: CASSGSAANEKLFF. CDR3 sequence (DNA): TGTGCCAGCAGTGGGTCCGCGGCTAATGAAAAACTGTTTTTT.

This chain links TRBV28 with TRBJ1-2; the D is unclear. Germline values: CDR1 MDHEN, CDR2 SYDVKM. V shed 6 bases and J shed 0 bases, with 17 bases lying between them. The length of the CDR3 is 16 residues. The CDR3 sequence: CASSRRWRAPNYGYTF. CDR3 coding DNA: TGTGCCAGCAGCCGTCGGTGGAGGGCTCCTAACTATGGCTACACCTTC.

This sequence joins TRBV11-2 and TRBJ2-7; weak D call: TRBD2 (5 bases). Per the germline V gene, CDR1 is SGHAT and CDR2 is FQNNGV. The length of the CDR3 is 11 residues. The CDR3 here is CFGGENDEQYF. CDR3 nucleotide sequence: TGTTTTGGTGGGGAGAACGACGAGCAGTACTTC.

In DNA, the CDR3 is TGTGCCAGCTCACTGGATGACTTACCAACCTACGAGCAGTACTTC. Residues: CASSLDDLPTYEQYF. This chain joins TRBV18 and TRBJ2-7; D unclear. Per the germline V gene, CDR1 is KGHSH and CDR2 is LQKENI. Trimming stripped 4 bases from V and 2 bases from J, with 15 bases between. The CDR3 runs 15 residues.

This rearrangement joins TRBV28 to TRBJ2-5; 11 nucleotides match TRBD1. CDR1 and CDR2 from the germline V gene are MDHEN and SYDVKM. V dropped 6 bases and J dropped 1; count of bases not matched to a gene: 7. The CDR3 loop spans 16 amino acids. CDR3 nucleotide sequence: TGTGCCAGCAGCCTACCCGGGACAGGGGGCCAAGAGACCCAGTACTTC. Protein sequence: CASSLPGTGGQETQYF.

This chain joins TRBV7-6 and TRBJ2-5; possible D gene TRBD2, 5 bases. The V end was cut by 4 bases, the J end by 2 bases, with 8 bases between. Germline V gene lookup returns CDR1 SGHVS and CDR2 FNYEAQ. The CDR3 spans 13 residues. In DNA, the CDR3 is TGTGCCAGCAGCTCCGGGATTCAAGAGACCCAGTACTTC. Translating it yields CASSSGIQETQYF.

This clone was picked up one time. The chain links TRBV19 to TRBJ1-1; D remains unclear. V dropped 7 bases and J dropped 0 bases, with 15 bases sitting between them. Germline V gene sequence: CDR1 LNHDA, CDR2 SQIVND (reference sequence). The CDR3 sequence is 15 residues long. The chain's CDR3 is CASTLSPSLNTEAFF. In nucleotides, the CDR3 is TGTGCCAGTACCCTATCCCCCTCTTTGAACACTGAAGCTTTCTTT.

The chain joins TRBV5-1 to TRBJ2-3; 12 positions agree with TRBD2. Germline V lookup: CDR1 SGHRS, CDR2 YFSETQ. The CDR3 sequence is 16 residues long. The trim removed 4 bases at V and 2 bases at J, leaving 5 bases unmatched. CDR3 amino acids: CASSEGLAGLTDTQYF. Here the CDR3 DNA reads TGCGCCAGCAGCGAGGGACTAGCGGGTCTCACAGATACGCAGTATTTT.

This clone was counted a single time. The chain joins TRBV21-1 to TRBJ2-3; the table calls TRBD1, which could not be checked here. TRBV21-1 is reported as a pseudogene. This CDR3 contains 14 residues. CDR3 in DNA: TGTGCCAGCAGCAACGGGGACAGGGGAAATACGCAGTATTTT. Encoded protein: CASSNGDRGNTQYF.

This clone was picked up a small number of times. The V gene is TRBV27, the J gene TRBJ1-2, with 7 bases aligning to TRBD1. Germline assignment: CDR1 MNHEY and CDR2 SMNVEV (reference sequence). V lost 5 bases and J lost 3; bases outside the gene matches: 9. CDR3 size: 15 residues. CDR3 in amino acids: CASSEQTGVHYGYTF. The CDR3 DNA is TGTGCCAGCAGTGAGCAAACAGGGGTGCACTATGGCTACACCTTC.

Only a few counts were recorded for this clone. The chain recombines TRBV5-8 with TRBJ1-1, with D tentatively TRBD1 (6 bases). CDR1 and CDR2 from the germline V gene are SGHTS and YDEGEE. V dropped 5 bases and J dropped 6 bases, with 11 bases sitting between them. The CDR3 extends over 12 amino acids. The CDR3 loop reads CASRSRGAEAFF. The CDR3 region has the DNA TGTGCCAGCAGGAGCAGGGGCGCTGAAGCTTTCTTT.

The V gene is TRBV6-5, the J gene TRBJ1-5; possible D gene TRBD1, 6 bases. V was clipped by 7 bases and J by 6 bases, with 13 bases between them. Looked up from germline, CDR1 is MNHEY and CDR2 is SVGAGI. The CDR3 has 13 amino acids. For the CDR3, the DNA is TGTGCCAGCAACGGGGGGCGGAGTCAGCCCCAGCATTTT. It codes for CASNGGRSQPQHF.

The V and J genes are TRBV6-4 and TRBJ2-7, with 8 positions matching TRBD2. The CDR3 spans 13 residues. J gave up 5 bases and V 5 bases, and 5 bases lay outside the gene matches. Germline V CDR1 and CDR2: MRHNA, SNTAGT. This chain's CDR3 is CASSRLAGNEQYF. As DNA, the CDR3 is TGTGCCAGCAGTCGTCTAGCGGGTAACGAGCAGTACTTC.

The V and J genes are TRBV18 and TRBJ1-2; TRBD1 agrees at 7 bases. The trim removed 6 bases at V and 5 bases at J, leaving 6 bases unmatched. Germline CDR1 reads KGHSH; CDR2 reads LQKENI. This CDR3 contains 13 residues. CDR3 nucleotides: TGTGCCAGCTCGGACGACAGGGAGTATGGCTACACCTTC. Translation: CASSDDREYGYTF.

The chain carries TRBV7-3 and TRBJ2-3; weak D call: TRBD1 (6 bases). The V gene lost 5 bases and the J gene lost 4 bases, with 19 bases spanning the gap. Germline V CDR1 and CDR2: SGHTA, FQGTGA. The CDR3 extends over 16 amino acids. The CDR3 reads CASSEVVGAVSDTQYF. CDR3 nucleotides: TGTGCCAGCAGCGAGGTGGTGGGGGCCGTATCAGATACGCAGTATTTT.

This clone was counted a single time. V and J are TRBV7-3 and TRBJ2-2; 15 positions agree with TRBD2. CDR3 size: 18 residues. Trimming removed 4 bases from V and 0 bases from J; junction bases left unmatched: 3. CDR1 SGHTA and CDR2 FQGTGA come from the germline V gene. CDR3 residues: CASSSRTSGRANTGELFF. The DNA of the CDR3 is TGTGCCAGCAGCTCGCGGACTAGCGGGAGGGCGAACACCGGGGAGCTGTTTTTT.

The chain is built from TRBV12-5 and TRBJ2-2, with D possibly being TRBD1 (5 bases). The CDR3 spans 13 residues. Germline CDR1 reads LGHNT; CDR2 reads FRNRAP. V lost 8 bases to trimming and J lost 5 bases, with 12 bases between them. The CDR3 DNA is TGTGCTAGTAGTGACAGCCTAACCGGGGAGCTGTTTTTT. It codes for CASSDSLTGELFF. The full variable domain, its missing parts supplied by reference TRBV12-5 and TRBJ2-2, is DARVTQTPRHKVTEMGQEVTMRCQPILGHNTVFWYRQTMMQGLELLAYFRNRAPLDDSGMPKDRFSAEMPDATLATLKIQPSEPRDSAVYFCASSDSLTGELFFGEGSRLTVL.

CDR3 nucleotide sequence: TGTGCCAGCAGCAGGACAGGGGAGTCCCATCAGCCCCAGCATTTT. This translates into CASSRTGESHQPQHF. V gene TRBV6-5 combines with J gene TRBJ1-5, with TRBD1 matching 9 bases. The junction had 8 bases not matched to a gene; V was cut back by 6 bases and J by 5 bases. The CDR3 contains 15 residues. In germline, CDR1 is MNHEY, CDR2 SVGAGI.

The CDR3 spells CASTDSRDIRPYEQYF. The DNA for the CDR3 is TGTGCCAGCACCGATAGCCGGGACATACGACCCTACGAGCAGTACTTC. The chain combines TRBV28 with TRBJ2-7, with a tentative D call TRBD1 (6 bases). CDR1 and CDR2 (germline): MDHEN, SYDVKM. The CDR3 loop spans 16 amino acids. With 7 bases removed from V and 2 bases from J, the gap between germline ends came to 21 bases.

This clone was detected a few times. The chain is built from TRBV28 and TRBJ2-5; 10 nucleotides line up with TRBD1. In germline, CDR1 is MDHEN, CDR2 SYDVKM. This CDR3 has 16 amino acids. V was pared by 7 bases and J by 5 bases, with 13 bases of the junction left unmatched. The CDR3 coding sequence is TGTGCCAGCATCCCAATTCCCGGGACAGGGGAGGAGACCCAGTACTTC. This codes for CASIPIPGTGEETQYF. Using reference TRBV28 and TRBJ2-5 for the parts outside the CDR3, the full variable domain is DVKVTQSSRYLVKRTGEKVFLECVQDMDHENMFWYRQDPGLGLRLIYFSYDVKMKEKGDIPEGYSVSREKKERFSLILESASTNQTSMYLCASIPIPGTGEETQYFGPGTRLLVL.

This chain joins TRBV19 and TRBJ2-7; TRBD2 matches 7 bases. CDR1 is LNHDA and CDR2 is SQIVND in the germline V gene (reference sequence). Unmatched junction bases numbered 6, after V lost 7 bases and J lost 0 bases. This CDR3 is built from 14 residues. The CDR3 nucleotides read TGTGCCAGTAAGCAAAGCGGGGTCTCCTACGAGCAGTACTTC. This sequence encodes CASKQSGVSYEQYF.

The chain recombines TRBV7-2 with TRBJ2-3; 7 nucleotides align to TRBD2. The CDR3 runs 19 residues. With V trimmed by 8 bases and J by 1 base, 21 bases remained unmatched. Germline V gene data show CDR1 as SGHTA and CDR2 as FQGNSA. The DNA for the CDR3 is TGTGCCAGCTCTTCCGACCTGGGAGGGTCCTATTCCCGCACAGATACGCAGTATTTT. This gives the protein CASSSDLGGSYSRTDTQYF.